This T cell receptor beta chain was retrieved from a study of long-term antiretroviral therapy in people with HIV. Version v3.0 of the immunoSEQ assay was performed at survey level. Only in-frame clones appear in the TCRdb table, and some are missing; sequencing was by immunoSEQ multiplex PCR. The sample holds tens of thousands of clones, 70% to 80% seen once. With V trimmed by 3 bases and J by 8 bases, 4 bases remained unmatched. The CDR3 has 13 amino acids. The germline V gene has CDR1 MNHEY and CDR2 SMNVEV (reference sequence). A remark on this clone: The antigen remains undetermined.

Only United States sites treated participants with HIV. Study results and limitations: Upon ART, diversity increased but remained lower than transplant donor controls. Clones expanded before ART dominated the repertoire at all time points.

This specimen consisted of unsorted PBMCs, obtained 4.1 years after starting antiretroviral therapy. The origin of this receptor is a woman aged 40 to 50 with HIV. V is TRBV27 and J is TRBJ1-2, with TRBD1 matching over 9 bases. In DNA, the CDR3 is TGTGCCAGCAGTTTCTCCGGGACAGGGGGCTACACCTTC. As protein: CASSFSGTGGYTF.